This T cell receptor beta chain was documented in a study of OX40 agonist ivuxolimab in advanced cancers. Study background: Given to patients was ivuxolimab, an agonistic anti-OX40 (CD134) antibody.

The sampling schedule covered blood at baseline, cycle 4 day 1, and cycle 7 day 1. Study-wide results and limits: There was clonal expansion of CD4+ and CD8+ blood T cells by week 6 at 0.1 to 3.0 mg/kg.

The germline gives CDR1 GTSNPN, CDR2 SVGIG (reference sequence). This CDR3 comprises 13 residues. The V end lost 5 bases, the J end lost 0 bases, and 8 bases lay between the germline ends. Clones were read by immunoSEQ multiplex PCR, and TCRdb kept only the in-frame ones, dropping some. Of about 88,000 clones listed, 85% to 90% were seen once; the top ten hold under 2%. With respect to this clone: Its antigen is currently unknown.

The chain combines TRBV30 with TRBJ1-5; D call uncertain. The sequences come from CD4+ or CD8+ T cells sorted from blood, collected in a trial of the OX40 agonist ivuxolimab. The sequence was collected from an adult with an advanced solid tumor such as melanoma, head and neck, liver or kidney cancer. CDR3 DNA sequence: TGTGCCTGGGCGACAACTAGCAATCAGCCCCAGCATTTT. This gives the protein CAWATTSNQPQHF.